One and the same sample provided the 11 T cell receptor beta chains below, sequenced in a study of blood T cells in healthy people across ages. PCR was performed a second time for about 7 to 12 cycles using a sample-barcoded 5' primer and a J-beta primer mix. One entry per CDR3 protein results from TCRdb running MiXCR on the 5' RACE reads. The sample includes nearly 1 million distinct CDR3 sequences, about 51% of them seen just once. Sequences were obtained from blood. Receptors were obtained from a woman aged 55-69 years in good health.

This clonotype was seen a few times. The chain is built from TRBV25-1 and TRBJ1-6; D is possibly TRBD1 (6 bases). The CDR3 runs to 14 residues. V was trimmed by 4 bases and J by 10 bases, leaving 14 bases between them. Germline CDR1 reads MGHDK; CDR2 reads SYGVNS. Here the CDR3 reads CASSVGTRGSPLHF. CDR3 nucleotides: TGTGCCAGCAGTGTAGGCACCAGGGGATCACCCCTCCACTTT.

This clonotype was detected only a few times. This chain joins TRBV29-1 and TRBJ2-2; 8 nucleotides align to TRBD1. V lost 4 bases to trimming and J lost 2 bases; unmatched junction nucleotides: 6. Germline CDR1 SQVTM, CDR2 ANQGSEA. The CDR3 sequence is 15 residues long. Here the CDR3 reads CSVAPGGLNTGELFF. For the CDR3, the DNA is TGCAGCGTTGCCCCAGGGGGCCTAAACACCGGGGAGCTGTTTTTT.

With respect to this clonotype: A much larger clone is a single base away; this may be a read error. V and J are TRBV28 and TRBJ2-1, with 11 bases lining up with TRBD2. The CDR3 length is 16 residues. Per germline, CDR1 MDHEN and CDR2 SYDVKM. CDR3 DNA sequence: TGTGCCGGCAGTCTATCGGCTAGCGGGGGGTACAATGAGCAGTTCTTC. Translation: CAGSLSASGGYNEQFF.

J is TRBJ2-3 and V is TRBV6-2 or TRBV6-3; 12 bases map to TRBD2. Trimming took 2 bases from V and 6 from J; bases not matched to a gene: 6. CDR1 MNHEY and CDR2 SVGEGT come from the germline V gene. CDR3 length equals 16 residues. CDR3 sequence: CASSYRLAGVDDTQYF. CDR3 nucleotides: TGTGCCAGCAGTTACAGACTAGCGGGAGTTGATGATACGCAGTATTTT.

Only a few counts were recorded for this clonotype. The gene calls are TRBV7-2 and TRBJ2-1; TRBD2 matches 14 bases. CDR1 is SGHTA, CDR2 FQGNSA, per germline. The CDR3 spans 16 residues. V dropped 5 bases and J dropped 5; count of bases not matched to a gene: 5. The CDR3 sequence is CASSQGLAGVHNEQFF. For the CDR3, the DNA is TGTGCCAGCAGCCAGGGACTAGCGGGAGTCCACAATGAGCAGTTCTTC.

The rearrangement joins TRBV3-1 to TRBJ2-2; unclear D gene. This CDR3 comprises 12 residues. V was clipped by 7 bases and J by 6 bases, with 9 bases between them. The germline CDR1 and CDR2 sequences are LGHDT and YNNKEL (reference sequence). The CDR3 nucleotides read TGTGCCAGCAAGGGTCCCGCCGGGGAGCTGTTTTTT. This sequence encodes CASKGPAGELFF.

The chain recombines TRBV7-2 with TRBJ2-7; perhaps TRBD1 as D (6 bases). The CDR3 spans 13 residues. V shed 5 bases and J shed 3 bases, with 11 bases lying between them. The germline V gene encodes CDR1 SGHTA and CDR2 FQGNSA. The CDR3 bases are TGTGCCAGCAGCGCCGCAGGGGTCTACGAGCAGTACTTC. Its protein is CASSAAGVYEQYF.

This clonotype is a singleton in its sample. This sequence joins TRBV29-1 and TRBJ2-5; 15 positions agree with TRBD2. CDR3 length: 15 residues. Trimming cost V 3 bases and J 11 bases; bases outside gene matches: 10. The germline V gene has CDR1 SQVTM and CDR2 ANQGSEA. CDR3 amino acids: CSVEAGLAGGGEQYF. DNA of the CDR3: TGCAGCGTTGAGGCGGGACTAGCGGGAGGTGGGGAGCAGTACTTC.

V and J are TRBV7-2 and TRBJ1-2, with TRBD1 matching over 10 bases. Germline V gives CDR1 SGHTA, CDR2 FQGNSA. The CDR3 has 15 residues. V dropped 4 bases and J dropped 8; count of bases not matched to a gene: 10. The CDR3 spells CASSSADRGRVGYTF. The CDR3 nucleotides read TGTGCCAGCAGCTCGGCGGACAGGGGGAGGGTAGGCTACACCTTC.

As for this clonotype: One junction end disagrees with the germline gene, perhaps due to a read error. The rearrangement uses TRBV12-3 or TRBV12-4 and TRBJ2-1, with 13 bases matching TRBD2. The CDR3 contains 15 residues. The DNA for the CDR3 is TGTGCCAGCAGTCAAGGACTAGCGGGAGACAATGGGCAGTTCTTC. This sequence encodes CASSQGLAGDNGQFF.

This chain uses TRBV6-5 with TRBJ1-1, with D maybe TRBD1 (5 bases). The V end was cut by 2 bases, the J end by 5 bases, with 12 bases between. This CDR3 comprises 14 residues. Germline loops: CDR1 MNHEY, CDR2 SVGAGI. The CDR3 spells CASSYTSGRTEAFF. In DNA, the CDR3 is TGTGCCAGCAGTTACACCTCAGGGAGGACTGAAGCTTTCTTT.